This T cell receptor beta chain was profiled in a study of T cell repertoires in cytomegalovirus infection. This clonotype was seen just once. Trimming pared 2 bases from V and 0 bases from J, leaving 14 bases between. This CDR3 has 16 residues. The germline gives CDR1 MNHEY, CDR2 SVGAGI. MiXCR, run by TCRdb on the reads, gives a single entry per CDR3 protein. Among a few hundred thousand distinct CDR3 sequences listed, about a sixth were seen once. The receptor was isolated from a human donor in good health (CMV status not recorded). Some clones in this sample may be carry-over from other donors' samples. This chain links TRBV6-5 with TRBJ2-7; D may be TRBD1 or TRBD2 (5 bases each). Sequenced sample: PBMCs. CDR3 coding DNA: TGTGCCAGCAGTTACACCGGGACGCAGAACTCCTACGAGCAGTACTTC. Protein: CASSYTGTQNSYEQYF.